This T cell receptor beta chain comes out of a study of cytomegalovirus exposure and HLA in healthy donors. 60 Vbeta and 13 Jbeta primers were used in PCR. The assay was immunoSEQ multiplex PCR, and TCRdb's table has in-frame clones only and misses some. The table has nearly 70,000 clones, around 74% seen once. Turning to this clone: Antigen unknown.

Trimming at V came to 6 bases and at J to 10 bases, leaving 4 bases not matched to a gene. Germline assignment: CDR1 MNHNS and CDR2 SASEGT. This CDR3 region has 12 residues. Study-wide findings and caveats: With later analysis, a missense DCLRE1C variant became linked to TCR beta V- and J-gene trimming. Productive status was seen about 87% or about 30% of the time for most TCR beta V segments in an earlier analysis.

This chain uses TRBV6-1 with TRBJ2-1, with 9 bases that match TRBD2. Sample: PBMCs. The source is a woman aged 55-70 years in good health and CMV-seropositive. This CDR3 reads CASRAGLAEQFF. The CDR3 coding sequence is TGTGCCAGCAGGGCCGGACTAGCGGAGCAGTTCTTC.